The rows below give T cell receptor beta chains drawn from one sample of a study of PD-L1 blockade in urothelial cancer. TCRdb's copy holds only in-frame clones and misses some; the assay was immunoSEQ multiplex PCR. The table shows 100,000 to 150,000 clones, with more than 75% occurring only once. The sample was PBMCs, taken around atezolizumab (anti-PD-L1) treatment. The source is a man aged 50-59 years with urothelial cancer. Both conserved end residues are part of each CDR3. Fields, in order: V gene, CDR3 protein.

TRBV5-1 CASSAQGYEQYF
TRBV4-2 CASSQDPPGSSNSPLHF
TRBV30 CAWRGRGEQFF
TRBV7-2 CASSWVRGRETQYF
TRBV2 CASSEGTSGRSDTQYF
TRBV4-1 CASSQGYSGSSYEQYF
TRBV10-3 CAISMSSGNNEQFF
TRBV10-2 CASSELAGTAQTQYF
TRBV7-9 CASSASVKETQYF
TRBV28 CASRGFKAGERYEQYF
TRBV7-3 CASGILDTSGRGSTQYF
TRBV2 CASSGQEARSARGGYTF
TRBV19 CASSISGIGQPQHF
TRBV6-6 CASSRTSGGFYEQYF
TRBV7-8 CASSQGPGHPHF
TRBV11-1 CASSLMLAGRDTQYF
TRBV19 CASSIGPGQGYNEQFF
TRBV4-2 CASSQDIAGLAGGEQYF
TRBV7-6 CASSLAGSSYNEQFF
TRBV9 CASSVDPGLSTDTQYF
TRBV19 CASAAGGGNQPQHF
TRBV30 CAWSYPGLAGGHYEQYF